A single sample gave rise to the 31 T cell receptor beta chains below, sequenced in a study of beta chain features in type 1 diabetes. The study reverse transcribed the entire isolated RNA, so it sequenced expressed TCRB transcripts. Method: immunoSEQ multiplex PCR; TCRdb's copy keeps in-frame clones and lacks some. The sample has 250,000 to 350,000 clones; approximately 15% are singletons. Sequences were obtained from central memory CD4+ T cells from blood. These receptors came from a man aged 30 to 39 in good health.

The chain carries TRBV27 and TRBJ1-2; D possibly corresponds to TRBD1 (6 bases). The V end was cut by 7 bases, the J end by 4 bases, with 10 bases between. Germline V CDR1 and CDR2: MNHEY, SMNVEV (reference sequence). This CDR3 spans 12 amino acids. CDR3 sequence (DNA): TGTGCCAGCAAAGGGGGGACCTATGGCTACACCTTC. Translating it yields CASKGGTYGYTF.

The rearrangement links TRBV7-2 to TRBJ1-2; weak D call: TRBD1 (6 bases). V dropped 5 bases and J dropped 10 bases, with 11 bases sitting between them. The germline V gene has CDR1 SGHTA and CDR2 FQGNSA. This CDR3 contains 11 residues. CDR3 in amino acids: CASSQAGAYTF. In DNA form, the CDR3 reads TGTGCCAGCAGCCAAGCGGGGGCCTACACCTTC.

CDR3 sequence: CSVLGRENNEQFF. The CDR3 bases are TGCAGCGTTTTGGGGCGGGAAAACAATGAGCAGTTCTTC. The V gene is TRBV29-1, the J gene TRBJ2-1; tentative D call: TRBD2 (6 bases). CDR1 and CDR2 from the germline V gene are SQVTM and ANQGSEA. The CDR3 covers 13 residues. V was clipped by 5 bases and J by 5 bases, with 13 bases between them.

This clone was found many times. This chain links TRBV7-9 with TRBJ1-3; TRBD1 is a possible D gene (5 bases). The CDR3 has 15 residues. V gave up 10 bases and J gave up 0 bases, with 16 bases separating them. The germline V gene has CDR1 SEHNR and CDR2 FQNEAQ (reference sequence). The CDR3 here is CATEIGEYSGNTIYF. CDR3 bases: TGTGCCACCGAAATAGGGGAGTACTCTGGAAACACCATATATTTT.

This chain connects TRBV19 to TRBJ1-2; TRBD1 matches at 11 bases. Germline V gene lookup returns CDR1 LNHDA and CDR2 SQIVND (reference sequence). The CDR3 extends over 15 amino acids. J lost 2 bases, V lost 10 bases, and 9 bases had no gene match. The CDR3: CATDRTGGSNYGYTF. In DNA form, the CDR3 reads TGTGCCACCGACCGGACAGGGGGCTCCAACTATGGCTACACCTTC.

This clone appeared a few times. The chain has TRBV30 and TRBJ2-5; D may be TRBD1 or TRBD2 (5 bases each). The germline gives CDR1 GTSNPN, CDR2 SVGIG (reference sequence). V was cut by 1 base and J by 2 bases, with 11 bases left in between. This CDR3 contains 14 residues. In DNA, the CDR3 is TGTGCCTGGAGTGGGGGGAGTGCTCAAGAGACCCAGTACTTC. This codes for CAWSGGSAQETQYF.

The chain employs TRBV19 and TRBJ2-1, with 10 bases matching TRBD2. CDR1 LNHDA and CDR2 SQIVND come from the germline V gene (reference sequence). J lost 3 bases, V lost 7 bases, and 6 bases had no gene match. This CDR3 has 15 amino acids. CDR3 nucleotides: TGTGCCAGTATGCGGTTAGCGGGGGGCTACAATGAGCAGTTCTTC. Encoded protein: CASMRLAGGYNEQFF.

Only a few counts were recorded for this clone. The same CDR3 is also encoded by other DNA sequences in this sample. The chain carries TRBV4-2 and TRBJ1-1; D ambiguous. Germline lookup yields CDR1 LGHNA and CDR2 YNFKEQ. Trimming stripped 4 bases from V and 1 base from J, with 7 bases between. This CDR3 contains 13 residues. DNA for the CDR3: TGTGCCAGCAGCCGGCCTGAGAACACTGAAGCTTTCTTT. Translating it yields CASSRPENTEAFF.

The J gene is TRBJ1-1, the V gene TRBV30, with D possibly TRBD1 on 6 matching bases. The CDR3 is 14 residues long. In germline, CDR1 is GTSNPN, CDR2 SVGIG (reference sequence). V shed 5 bases and J shed 2 bases, with 15 bases lying between them. CDR3 residues: CAWAGQGLNTEAFF. CDR3 DNA: TGTGCCTGGGCTGGGCAGGGGTTAAACACTGAAGCTTTCTTT.

This clone has more than one count but fewer than ten. The chain recombines TRBV5-3 with TRBJ2-1, with 7 bases identical to TRBD2. TRBV5-3 belongs to the ORF category, with a function that is uncertain. V was pared by 0 bases and J by 0 bases, with 0 bases of the junction left unmatched. The CDR3 consists of 15 residues. CDR3 sequence: CARSLGGSSYNEQFF. The CDR3 nucleotides read TGTGCCAGAAGCTTGGGCGGGAGCTCCTACAATGAGCAGTTCTTC.

In its sample, this clone was seen a few times. The J gene is TRBJ1-5, the V gene TRBV4-1; a weak D match, TRBD1 (6 bases). V was cut by 1 base and J by 7 bases, with 14 bases left in between. Germline-derived CDR1 and CDR2 are MGHRA and YSYEKL. This CDR3 comprises 15 residues. For the CDR3, the DNA is TGCGCCAGCAGCCAAGGAGGGGGTCAGCGCCAGCCCCAGCATTTT. Protein: CASSQGGGQRQPQHF.

This clone was found many times. V usage is TRBV21-1 and J usage is TRBJ1-4. TRBV21-1 is marked as a pseudogene. This CDR3 is built from 15 residues. This CDR3 is CASSKSGPVNEKLFF. CDR3 in DNA: TGTGCCAGCAGCAAATCGGGGCCCGTTAATGAAAAACTGTTTTTT.

The chain carries TRBV11-2 and TRBJ2-4; D not resolved. Germline CDR1 SGHAT, CDR2 FQNNGV. The CDR3 sequence is 17 residues long. Trimming pared 2 bases from V and 0 bases from J, leaving 14 bases between. Here the CDR3 DNA reads TGTGCCAGCAGCTTAAAATCCGGTCTACTAGCCAAAAACATTCAGTACTTC. Translated: CASSLKSGLLAKNIQYF.

This clone was counted a few times. This chain links TRBV5-1 with TRBJ2-2; 7 nucleotides match TRBD2. From germline, CDR1 is SGHRS and CDR2 YFSETQ. V shed 1 base, J shed 1 base, and the junction held 10 bases outside the gene matches. The CDR3 sequence is 18 residues long. The CDR3: CASSLRALREMNTGELFF. In nucleotides, the CDR3 is TGCGCCAGCAGCTTGCGGGCTCTGCGGGAGATGAACACCGGGGAGCTGTTTTTT.

In this sample, this clone turned up many times. The V gene is TRBV4-1, the J gene TRBJ2-1; D is unresolved. Per germline, CDR1 MGHRA and CDR2 YSYEKL. Trimming took off 0 bases at V and 9 bases at J, with 6 bases between the two ends. The CDR3 is 12 residues long. DNA for the CDR3: TGCGCCAGCAGCCAAGATCTTGGTGAGCAGTTCTTC. This codes for CASSQDLGEQFF.

This chain joins TRBV25-1 and TRBJ2-1; 11 nucleotides match TRBD2. CDR3 length equals 14 residues. V was clipped by 5 bases and J by 7 bases; unmatched bases: 4. CDR1 MGHDK and CDR2 SYGVNS come from the germline V gene. The chain's CDR3 is CASSLSGRVNEQFF. For the CDR3, the DNA is TGTGCCAGCAGTCTTAGCGGGAGGGTAAATGAGCAGTTCTTC.

There are a few counts of this clone. The CDR3 bases are TGTGCCAGCAGCTTAGACAGGGCCCTTTATGGCTACACCTTC. Its translation is CASSLDRALYGYTF. The chain couples TRBV5-4 to TRBJ1-2; TRBD1 aligns across 7 bases. This CDR3 region has 14 residues. V shed 2 bases, J shed 5 bases, and the junction held 6 bases outside the gene matches. Germline V gives CDR1 SGHNT, CDR2 YYREEE (reference sequence).

This clone has a handful of counts. The chain joins TRBV2 to TRBJ2-1; D possibly matches TRBD1 or TRBD2 (6 bases each). Per germline, CDR1 SNHLY and CDR2 FYNNEI. V was pared by 6 bases and J by 4 bases, with 13 bases between. The CDR3 has 14 residues. In nucleotides, the CDR3 is TGTGCCAGCAGGGAGGGGGTCGGGTACAATGAGCAGTTCTTC. The encoded protein is CASREGVGYNEQFF.

The CDR3 spells CASSLGFAGPMNTEAFF. CDR3 DNA sequence: TGTGCCAGCAGCTTAGGATTCGCGGGACCCATGAACACTGAAGCTTTCTTT. The rearrangement links TRBV7-9 to TRBJ1-1; possible D gene TRBD1, 5 bases. Trimming removed 1 base from V and 0 bases from J, with 15 bases in between. The CDR3 spans 17 residues. The germline V gene encodes CDR1 SEHNR and CDR2 FQNEAQ (reference sequence).

This clone was observed at least ten times. The same CDR3 arises from other DNA sequences in this sample as well. The chain couples TRBV7-9 to TRBJ1-2; possibly TRBD1 for D (6 bases). Germline CDR1 and CDR2: SEHNR and FQNEAQ (reference sequence). Deletions cut 5 bases from V and 4 bases from J, with 11 bases between. The CDR3 has 13 amino acids. The DNA of the CDR3 is TGTGCCAGCAGCCTGGACAGTGGCTATGGCTACACCTTC. Its protein is CASSLDSGYGYTF.

This clone was seen a handful of times. The rearrangement uses TRBV11-2 and TRBJ2-1; TRBD2 agrees at 12 bases. The CDR3 is made up of 16 amino acids. Germline values: CDR1 SGHAT, CDR2 FQNNGV. V was clipped by 5 bases and J by 4 bases; unmatched bases: 6. CDR3 nucleotides: TGTGCCAGCAGCGTAACCGGGACTAGCGGGTACAATGAGCAGTTCTTC. Its translation: CASSVTGTSGYNEQFF. The entire variable domain, with the rest obtained from reference TRBV11-2 and TRBJ2-1, is as follows: EAGVAQSPRYKIIEKRQSVAFWCNPISGHATLYWYQQILGQGPKLLIQFQNNGVVDDSQLPKDRFSAERLKGVDSTLKIQPAKLEDSAVYLCASSVTGTSGYNEQFFGPGTRLTVL.

The chain uses TRBV5-6 and TRBJ2-3, with TRBD2 identical over 8 bases. Germline CDR1 and CDR2: SGHDT and YYEEEE. The CDR3 loop spans 14 amino acids. With 3 bases clipped from V and 9 bases from J, the junction kept 9 bases outside the gene matches. CDR3 DNA sequence: TGTGCCAGCAGCTGGGCTCGGAGCGGGGGCACGCAGTATTTT. This gives the protein CASSWARSGGTQYF. Complete variable domain (other parts from reference TRBV5-6 and TRBJ2-3): DAGVTQSPTHLIKTRGQQVTLRCSPKSGHDTVSWYQQALGQGPQFIFQYYEEEERQRGNFPDRFSGHQFPNYSSELNVNALLLGDSALYLCASSWARSGGTQYFGPGTRLTVL.

A remark on this clone: An end of the junction differs from the germline gene, which may be a read error. V usage is TRBV10-3 and J usage is TRBJ1-1; no firm D call. Germline assignment: CDR1 ENHRY and CDR2 SYGVKD. CDR3 length: 15 amino acids. The CDR3 DNA sequence: TGTGCCAGCAGTTACTCCGTCTTGGGGAACACTGAAGCTTTCTTT. It translates to CASSYSVLGNTEAFF.

J is TRBJ2-5 and V is TRBV2; 7 bases align to TRBD1. V lost 1 base to trimming and J lost 0 bases; unmatched junction nucleotides: 5. Germline values: CDR1 SNHLY, CDR2 FYNNEI. The CDR3 spans 16 residues. Here the CDR3 reads CASSEVGGGYQETQYF. CDR3 coding DNA: TGTGCCAGCAGTGAAGTAGGGGGCGGGTACCAAGAGACCCAGTACTTC. Combining the CDR3 with reference TRBV2 and TRBJ2-5 gives the whole variable domain EPEVTQTPSHQVTQMGQEVILRCVPISNHLYFYWYRQILGQKVEFLVSFYNNEISEKSEIFDDQFSVERPDGSNFTLKIRSTKLEDSAMYFCASSEVGGGYQETQYFGPGTRLLVL.

This clone has ten or more counts. The V call is TRBV27, the J call TRBJ1-5; D remains ambiguous. V lost 3 bases and J 2 bases, leaving 8 bases between the germline ends. Germline lookup yields CDR1 MNHEY and CDR2 SMNVEV (reference sequence). The CDR3 sequence is 14 residues long. CDR3 nucleotides: TGTGCCAGCAGTTTCGGGGTCGGCAATCAGCCCCAGCATTTT. This encodes CASSFGVGNQPQHF.

This chain links TRBV4-3 with TRBJ1-6, with D unresolved. CDR1 is LGHNA and CDR2 is YSLEER in the germline V gene. The ends were cut back, 7 bases at V and 0 bases at J, with 13 bases in the middle. CDR3 length: 16 amino acids. Written as DNA, the CDR3 is TGCGCCAGCAAAGGGCACCCCAGCTCCTATAATTCACCCCTCCACTTT. Translation gives CASKGHPSSYNSPLHF.

The chain employs TRBV30 and TRBJ2-1; D possibly corresponds to TRBD2 (6 bases). The length of the CDR3 is 14 residues. Germline V lookup: CDR1 GTSNPN, CDR2 SVGIG (reference sequence). V shed 0 bases and J shed 7 bases, with 13 bases lying between them. CDR3 region: CAWSVLRAGNEQFF. In DNA form, the CDR3 reads TGTGCCTGGAGTGTCCTCAGGGCGGGAAATGAGCAGTTCTTC.

This clone has a handful of counts. The chain has TRBV10-1 and TRBJ2-1; no firm D call. Germline V lookup: CDR1 WNHNN, CDR2 SYGVQD (reference sequence). With 9 bases removed from V and 4 bases from J, the gap between germline ends came to 13 bases. There are 13 residues in the CDR3. The CDR3: CARDSGQYNEQFF. The CDR3 bases are TGCGCCAGGGATTCGGGCCAATACAATGAGCAGTTCTTC.

In its sample, this clone was seen a few times. The chain recombines TRBV10-3 with TRBJ1-2, with no clear D. This CDR3 comprises 13 residues. Germline V lookup: CDR1 ENHRY, CDR2 SYGVKD. V lost 5 bases and J lost 1, with 8 bases in between. The CDR3 sequence is CAISQDYNYGYTF. CDR3 in DNA: TGTGCCATCAGTCAGGATTATAACTATGGCTACACCTTC.

This clone has more than one count but fewer than ten. The chain joins TRBV7-2 to TRBJ2-5, with D uncertain. The length of the CDR3 is 15 residues. Trimming shortened V by 5 bases and J by 1 base, and 14 bases separated the two germline ends. The germline CDR1 and CDR2 sequences are SGHTA and FQGNSA. CDR3 amino acids: CASSNQHGGQETQYF. The CDR3 DNA follows: TGTGCCAGCAGCAACCAACACGGCGGCCAAGAGACCCAGTACTTC.

This clone was counted only a few times. This chain connects TRBV25-1 to TRBJ2-4, with unresolved D. Per germline, CDR1 MGHDK and CDR2 SYGVNS. The CDR3 extends over 14 amino acids. The ends were cut back, 6 bases at V and 7 bases at J, with 16 bases in the middle. CDR3 loop: CASRSDLSRNIQYF. CDR3 coding DNA: TGTGCCAGCAGATCTGACCTCTCAAGGAACATTCAGTACTTC. Based on the CDR3 plus reference TRBV25-1 and TRBJ2-4, the full variable domain is EADIYQTPRYLVIGTGKKITLECSQTMGHDKMYWYQQDPGMELHLIHYSYGVNSTEKGDLSSESTVSRIRTEHFPLTLESARPSHTSQYLCASRSDLSRNIQYFGAGTRLSVL.